Shown below are 29 T cell receptor beta chains from a single sample sequenced in a study of radiotherapy plus CTLA-4 blockade in lung cancer. Some clones are missing from TCRdb's copy, which holds only in-frame ones; the method was immunoSEQ multiplex PCR. This sample has about 36,000 clones, with approximately 85% found just once. The sample in question was peripheral blood, obtained from a patient treated with radiotherapy plus ipilimumab. The receptors shown here come from a human donor with non-small cell lung cancer who had stable disease on radiotherapy plus ipilimumab.

The V and J genes are TRBV29-1 and TRBJ1-2; unclear D gene. Germline V gene sequence: CDR1 SQVTM, CDR2 ANQGSEA. The CDR3 extends over 14 amino acids. V was shortened by 3 bases and J by 0 bases, with 11 bases between the two germline ends. The CDR3 DNA reads TGCAGCGTTGATGGTTCAGGCGCTAACTATGGCTACACCTTC. Protein: CSVDGSGANYGYTF.

In this sample, this clone turned up once. This sequence joins TRBV7-3 and TRBJ2-7, with D possibly being TRBD2 (6 bases). V gave up 3 bases and J gave up 5 bases, with 11 bases separating them. Germline V gene lookup returns CDR1 SGHTA and CDR2 FQGTGA. This CDR3 is 13 amino acids long. Here the CDR3 reads CASSLGGWDEQYF. The CDR3 DNA is TGTGCCAGCAGCTTGGGGGGATGGGACGAGCAGTACTTC.

The V and J genes are TRBV7-9 and TRBJ1-3; D is undetermined. V shed 2 bases and J shed 0 bases, with 8 bases lying between them. The germline V gene has CDR1 SEHNR and CDR2 FQNEAQ (reference sequence). CDR3 length: 15 residues. The CDR3: CASSLTRRSGNTIYF. The DNA for the CDR3 is TGTGCCAGCAGCTTAACACGCCGCTCTGGAAACACCATATATTTT.

The rearrangement joins TRBV7-9 to TRBJ1-5, with TRBD1 as a possible D gene (5 bases). Germline assignment: CDR1 SEHNR and CDR2 FQNEAQ (reference sequence). V lost 5 bases and J 6 bases, leaving 14 bases between the germline ends. The CDR3 spans 14 residues. The CDR3 loop is CASSPGGLIQPQHF. Written as DNA, the CDR3 is TGTGCCAGCAGCCCGGGGGGTCTAATTCAGCCCCAGCATTTT.

This rearrangement joins TRBV28 to TRBJ2-3; D is perhaps TRBD2 (6 bases). The CDR3 is 14 amino acids. From germline, CDR1 is MDHEN and CDR2 SYDVKM. V was trimmed by 7 bases and J by 0 bases, leaving 11 bases between them. CDR3 nucleotides: TGTGCCAGCAAGGAGCGGGCGAGCACAGATACGCAGTATTTT. Translation gives CASKERASTDTQYF.

V usage is TRBV6-1 and J usage is TRBJ2-7; TRBD1 might be the D (5 bases). Looked up from germline, CDR1 is MNHNS and CDR2 is SASEGT. The CDR3 has 14 amino acids. Trimming stripped 6 bases from V and 5 bases from J, with 17 bases between. This CDR3 is CASRDPDIPDEQYF. DNA of the CDR3: TGTGCCAGCAGGGACCCGGACATACCTGACGAGCAGTACTTC.

This clone was observed once. The chain combines TRBV14 with TRBJ2-5; D gene unclear. The CDR3 has 16 residues. CDR1 and CDR2 (germline): SGHDN, FVKESK. Trimming removed 0 bases from V and 5 bases from J, with 16 bases in between. The CDR3 sequence is CASSQEVGHAGETQYF. The DNA for the CDR3 is TGTGCCAGCAGCCAAGAAGTGGGCCACGCTGGGGAGACCCAGTACTTC.

Comments on this clone: One junction end does not reproduce the germline sequence, and a read error may be involved. This chain connects TRBV5-4 to TRBJ2-3, with D perhaps TRBD1 (5 bases). The CDR3 is 17 residues long. CDR1 and CDR2 from the germline V gene are SGHNT and YYREEE (reference sequence). Written as DNA, the CDR3 is TGCGCCAGCAGCCAAGGTGGCCCCGGACAACCCACAGATACGCAGTATTTT. Its translation is CASSQGGPGQPTDTQYF.

V usage is TRBV7-9 and J usage is TRBJ1-5; 10 nucleotides line up with TRBD1. The CDR3 consists of 14 residues. CDR1 and CDR2 (germline): SEHNR, FQNEAQ (reference sequence). The ends lost 7 bases at V and 4 bases at J; junction bases unmatched: 4. The CDR3 loop reads CASTPGQGNQPQHF. DNA of the CDR3: TGTGCCAGCACCCCGGGACAGGGGAATCAGCCCCAGCATTTT.

V usage is TRBV30 and J usage is TRBJ2-3, with TRBD1 as a possible D gene (5 bases). The CDR3 is made up of 14 amino acids. Germline CDR1 GTSNPN, CDR2 SVGIG (reference sequence). Deletions cut 4 bases from V and 1 base from J, with 12 bases between. CDR3 bases: TGTGCCTGGATTAGCAGGGCGGGCACAGATACGCAGTATTTT. Amino acids: CAWISRAGTDTQYF.

This clone was seen more than once but under ten times. The chain joins TRBV11-2 to TRBJ2-1; 9 bases match TRBD2. The CDR3 loop spans 15 amino acids. Germline V gene data show CDR1 as SGHAT and CDR2 as FQNNGV. Losses at the gene ends were 5 bases for V and 6 bases for J; bases not matched to a gene: 8. The CDR3 DNA follows: TGTGCCAGCAGCCCCCAGACTAGCGGAGCCAATGAGCAGTTCTTC. Translating it yields CASSPQTSGANEQFF.

The sample holds one count of this clone. The J gene is TRBJ2-7, the V gene TRBV10-3; 7 bases are shared with TRBD1. CDR3 length: 13 amino acids. Germline CDR1 ENHRY, CDR2 SYGVKD. Trimming cost V 6 bases and J 0 bases; bases outside gene matches: 2. CDR3 sequence reads: CAIRRDSSYEQYF. The CDR3 nucleotides read TGTGCCATCAGACGGGACAGCTCCTACGAGCAGTACTTC.

V is TRBV27 and J is TRBJ2-7, with 11 bases aligning to TRBD2. The V gene end was trimmed by 5 bases and the J gene end by 5 bases; junction bases not matched to a gene: 8. Germline assignment: CDR1 MNHEY and CDR2 SMNVEV (reference sequence). The CDR3 runs 15 residues. The CDR3 bases are TGTGCCAGCAGTATACGACTAGCGGGACGGGACGAGCAGTACTTC. As protein: CASSIRLAGRDEQYF.

The gene calls are TRBV6-5 and TRBJ1-4, with a tentative D call TRBD1 (6 bases). The CDR3 extends over 14 amino acids. Germline CDR1 and CDR2: MNHEY and SVGAGI. V was shortened by 5 bases and J by 8 bases, with 15 bases between the two germline ends. CDR3 nucleotides: TGTGCCAGCAGTGGTACGGGACACGACGAAAAACTGTTTTTT. The encoded protein is CASSGTGHDEKLFF.

Here the CDR3 DNA reads TGTGCCACTACAACAGGGATGAGCAATCAGCCCCAGCATTTT. It encodes CATTTGMSNQPQHF. This rearrangement joins TRBV19 to TRBJ1-5; TRBD1 might be the D (6 bases). Germline values: CDR1 LNHDA, CDR2 SQIVND (reference sequence). This CDR3 has 14 amino acids. V was pared by 10 bases and J by 1 base, with 14 bases between.

This sequence joins TRBV7-2 and TRBJ2-1; D is unresolved. Germline V gene lookup returns CDR1 SGHTA and CDR2 FQGNSA. Trimming removed 1 base from V and 6 bases from J, with 4 bases in between. There are 12 residues in the CDR3. This CDR3 is CASSLELNEQFF. The DNA of the CDR3 is TGTGCCAGCAGCTTAGAGCTCAATGAGCAGTTCTTC. Supplemented by reference TRBV7-2 and TRBJ2-1, the full variable domain reads GAGVSQSPSNKVTEKGKDVELRCDPISGHTALYWYRQSLGQGLEFLIYFQGNSAPDKSGLPSDRFSAERTGGSVSTLTIQRTQQEDSAVYLCASSLELNEQFFGPGTRLTVL.

This chain connects TRBV19 to TRBJ2-6; 11 bases are shared with TRBD1. Germline CDR1 and CDR2: LNHDA and SQIVND (reference sequence). The CDR3 has 16 residues. J gave up 2 bases and V 5 bases, and 2 bases lay outside the gene matches. Here the CDR3 DNA reads TGTGCCAGTAGTGGACAGGGGGCTGCTGGGGCCAACGTCCTGACTTTC. This translates into CASSGQGAAGANVLTF.

The V call is TRBV5-3, the J call TRBJ2-3; TRBD2 aligns across 8 bases. TRBV5-3 is identified as an open reading frame with a role that is uncertain. V lost 3 bases and J lost 0; bases outside the gene matches: 12. This CDR3 comprises 18 residues. The CDR3 is CARSWSTPSGGSTDTQYF. The CDR3 DNA sequence: TGTGCCAGAAGCTGGTCCACCCCCAGCGGGGGAAGCACAGATACGCAGTATTTT.

The chain combines TRBV28 with TRBJ1-2; no reliable D call. The CDR3 contains 13 residues. Trimming took off 2 bases at V and 2 bases at J, with 6 bases between the two ends. Per germline, CDR1 MDHEN and CDR2 SYDVKM. The CDR3 region is CASSLIENYGYTF. CDR3 nucleotide sequence: TGTGCCAGCAGTTTAATAGAGAACTATGGCTACACCTTC.

In regard to this clone: Its ends do not fully match the called genes, so a read error is possible. This sequence joins TRBV18 and TRBJ2-6; 7 bases agree with TRBD1. Germline CDR1 reads KGHSH; CDR2 reads LQKENI. The CDR3 totals 15 residues. The CDR3 DNA is TGTGCCAGCTCACCACCGCCGGACAGGAGCAACCTCCTGACTTTC. Protein product: CASSPPPDRSNLLTF.

This chain uses TRBV4-2 with TRBJ2-1; D perhaps matches TRBD1 (5 bases). Germline-derived CDR1 and CDR2 are LGHNA and YNFKEQ. Trimming took off 1 base at V and 6 bases at J, with 16 bases between the two ends. CDR3 length: 16 residues. The CDR3 region is CASSQGLAGLGNEQFF. The DNA for the CDR3 is TGTGCCAGCAGCCAAGGCCTGGCAGGGCTGGGCAATGAGCAGTTCTTC.

The rearrangement links TRBV28 to TRBJ2-7, with TRBD2 as a possible D gene (7 bases). V was clipped by 3 bases and J by 7 bases, with 19 bases between them. The germline CDR1 and CDR2 sequences are MDHEN and SYDVKM. The CDR3 is 15 residues long. Here the CDR3 DNA reads TGTGCCAGCAGTTTCCCGAGGGGGGGAGAGCGGGAGCAGTACTTC. Its protein is CASSFPRGGEREQYF.

The chain uses TRBV7-9 and TRBJ1-4; D gene ambiguous. Trimming pared 1 base from V and 7 bases from J, leaving 10 bases between. The CDR3 runs to 14 residues. The germline V gene has CDR1 SEHNR and CDR2 FQNEAQ (reference sequence). The DNA of the CDR3 is TGTGCCAGCAGCTTAGGATTAGATGCTGAAAAACTGTTTTTT. This codes for CASSLGLDAEKLFF.

This clone has just a few counts. One end of the junction fails to match germline, which may point to a read error. V is TRBV19 and J is TRBJ2-1; 14 bases map to TRBD2. This CDR3 has 14 amino acids. Germline V gene lookup returns CDR1 LNHDA and CDR2 SQIVND (reference sequence). CDR3 sequence: CASSIETSGRGFLF. The CDR3, as DNA: TGTGCCAGTAGTATCGAGACTAGCGGGAGGGGCTTTCTCTTC.

V is TRBV6-5 and J is TRBJ2-5; D may be TRBD2 (6 bases). The CDR3 is 14 amino acids. CDR1 and CDR2 (germline): MNHEY, SVGAGI. Trimming took off 4 bases at V and 6 bases at J, with 15 bases between the two ends. As DNA, the CDR3 is TGTGCCAGCAGTTGGACTAATGCAGCGAAGACCCAGTACTTC. Translation: CASSWTNAAKTQYF.

The chain is built from TRBV4-1 and TRBJ2-7, with TRBD2 matching 13 bases. The length of the CDR3 is 18 residues. V lost 1 base to trimming and J lost 2 bases; unmatched junction nucleotides: 8. In germline, CDR1 is MGHRA, CDR2 YSYEKL. CDR3 sequence (DNA): TGCGCCAGCAGCCAAGGGACTAGCGGGAGTTTTTCGGCCTACGAGCAGTACTTC. Amino acid sequence: CASSQGTSGSFSAYEQYF.

This clone appeared a single time. V gene TRBV19 combines with J gene TRBJ1-2; 7 nucleotides align to TRBD1. Germline V gives CDR1 LNHDA, CDR2 SQIVND (reference sequence). V shed 4 bases and J 1 base; nucleotides not matched to a gene: 0. The CDR3 spans 13 residues. CDR3 sequence reads: CASSRQGNYGYTF. The CDR3 coding sequence is TGTGCCAGTAGTAGACAGGGTAACTATGGCTACACCTTC.

The V and J genes are TRBV28 and TRBJ2-7; D call uncertain. CDR3 length equals 10 residues. Trimming cost V 10 bases and J 4 bases, with 8 bases left between them. CDR1 and CDR2 (germline): MDHEN, SYDVKM. This chain's CDR3 is CATQRYEQYF. The CDR3 DNA is TGTGCCACCCAGAGGTACGAGCAGTACTTC.

This chain connects TRBV15 to TRBJ2-1, with 9 bases aligning to TRBD2. The CDR3 sequence is 17 residues long. Germline-derived CDR1 and CDR2 are LNHNV and YYDKDF (reference sequence). After removal of 5 bases from V and 5 bases from J, the junction contained 13 bases not matched to a gene. The CDR3 loop reads CATSAIRSGGLNNEQFF. Written as DNA, the CDR3 is TGTGCCACCAGCGCCATACGCAGCGGGGGGTTAAACAATGAGCAGTTCTTC.